The rows below give T cell receptor beta chains drawn from one sample of a study of CD8+ T cells in alopecia areata. The protocol was immunoSEQ multiplex PCR, while the TCRdb copy is restricted to in-frame clones and leaves out a portion. The sample lists 150,000 or so clones, approximately 90% seen once, with approximately 13% in the top ten. Sequenced material: CD8+ T cells sorted from blood, taken at week 4, from a patient treated with tofacitinib. These receptors originate from a human donor with alopecia areata. CDR3s include the opening cysteine and the closing phenylalanine or tryptophan. A D gene is named only where the DNA matches it firmly. The size entry is marked missing in some rows and otherwise reads once, few, many or a size class.

J,size,V,D,DNA,CDR3
TRBJ1-1,NA,TRBV30,NA,TGTGCCTGGAGCCTGGGAACTGAAGCTTTCTTT,CAWSLGTEAFF
TRBJ2-2,NA,TRBV7-6,TRBD2,TGTGCCAGCAGCTCCTCCTTAGCGGGAGCAGGGGAGCTGTTTTTT,CASSSSLAGAGELFF
TRBJ1-2,NA,TRBV25-1,NA,TGTGCCAGCAGTGAAAGGGATGGATTCTATGGCTACACCTTC,CASSERDGFYGYTF
TRBJ2-1,few,TRBV6-1,NA,TGTGCCAGCAGGAAGATAGACAGTCCCTACAATGAGCAGTTCTTC,CASRKIDSPYNEQFF
TRBJ2-7,NA,TRBV7-6,NA,TGTGCCAGCAGCTTAGAATTGGACAGAGATTACGAGCAGTACTTC,CASSLELDRDYEQYF
TRBJ1-2,NA,TRBV7-9,NA,TGTGCCAGCAGCTTAGCGAATTCAGGGGACTATGGCTACACCTTC,CASSLANSGDYGYTF
TRBJ1-4,NA,TRBV2,TRBD1,TGTGCCAGCAGTGAGGGGACAGCAACTAATGAAAAACTGTTTTTT,CASSEGTATNEKLFF
TRBJ1-1,once,TRBV13,NA,TGTGCCAGCAGCTTAGTGTCAGGAGTGAACACTGAAGCTTTCTTT,CASSLVSGVNTEAFF
TRBJ2-3,NA,TRBV15,NA,TGTGCCACCAGCAGAGAGCAGGGCGGGTTCTTATATGATACGCAGTATTTT,CATSREQGGFLYDTQYF
TRBJ2-5,NA,TRBV7-3,NA,TGTGCCAGCAGCCCCCACCAAGAGACCCAGTACTTC,CASSPHQETQYF
TRBJ2-7,NA,TRBV29-1,NA,TGCAGCGTTGCAGCAGGGAAGACTCCTGTCGAGCAGTACTTC,CSVAAGKTPVEQYF
TRBJ2-4,NA,TRBV4-1,NA,TGCGCCAGCAGCCAAGATGCCCCGACTAGAGACATTCAGTACTTC,CASSQDAPTRDIQYF
TRBJ2-7,NA,TRBV29-1,NA,TGCAGCGTCCGAGGACAGAGCGAGCAGTACTTC,CSVRGQSEQYF
TRBJ2-2,NA,TRBV5-1,NA,TGCGCCAGCAGCTTGGTTGCAGATCCTACCGGGGAGCTGTTTTTT,CASSLVADPTGELFF
TRBJ2-7,NA,TRBV7-9,NA,TGTGCCAGCAGCTCAGAGCAGGGTATTACCTACGAGCAGTACTTC,CASSSEQGITYEQYF
TRBJ2-7,NA,TRBV6-6,NA,TGTGCCAGCTCGGGCTCCTACGAGCAGTACTTC,CASSGSYEQYF
TRBJ1-1,NA,TRBV25-1,TRBD1,TGTGCCAGCAGTGAATGGGAACAGGGGTCTTACACTGAAGCTTTCTTT,CASSEWEQGSYTEAFF
TRBJ2-1,NA,TRBV6-5,TRBD1,TGTGCCAGCAGTTACCCGCGACAGGGGGCCTACAATGAGCAGTTCTTC,CASSYPRQGAYNEQFF
TRBJ1-1,NA,TRBV29-1,NA,TGCAGCGTTGCCGCCGGCACTGAAGCTTTCTTT,CSVAAGTEAFF
TRBJ2-3,NA,TRBV4-1,TRBD2,TGCGCCAGCAGCCAAGAAGGAGCGGGGAGCACAGATACGCAGTATTTT,CASSQEGAGSTDTQYF
TRBJ2-7,NA,TRBV5-1,TRBD1,TGCGCCAGCGCTGAGGGGACAGGGGATGACGAGCAGTACTTC,CASAEGTGDDEQYF
TRBJ2-1,NA,TRBV5-4,NA,TGTGCCAGCAGCCCCGGACGGTTAGAGCAGTTCTTC,CASSPGRLEQFF
TRBJ2-7,NA,TRBV5-6,TRBD1,TGTGCCAGCAGCTCCGGGACAGATCCCTACGAGCAGTACTTC,CASSSGTDPYEQYF
TRBJ2-7,NA,TRBV29-1,TRBD1,TGCAGCGTGATGACAGGGGACTCCTACGAGCAGTACTTC,CSVMTGDSYEQYF
TRBJ1-1,NA,TRBV29-1,NA,TGCAGCGCATTTTCCCGGGACCTTAACACTGAAGCTTTCTTT,CSAFSRDLNTEAFF
TRBJ2-2,NA,TRBV15,NA,TGTGCCACCAGCAGAGATCGGAACACCGGGGAGCTGTTTTTT,CATSRDRNTGELFF
TRBJ1-6,NA,TRBV10-3,NA,TGTGCCATCAGTGAAATTGCGGGGACCGGGGCCCTTAATTCACCCCTCCACTTT,CAISEIAGTGALNSPLHF
TRBJ2-3,NA,TRBV4-1,TRBD1,TGCGCCAGCAACGCCGTGGGACAGGGGGCTGGTTTTGGCACGCAGTATTTT,CASNAVGQGAGFGTQYF
TRBJ2-7,NA,TRBV7-8,TRBD1,TGTGCCAGCAGCCCATCCGGGACAGGAATCTACGAGCAGTACTTC,CASSPSGTGIYEQYF
TRBJ2-1,NA,TRBV7-9,TRBD2,TGTGCCAGCAGCTCTAAGATGGGACTAGCGGCCAGCTCCTACAATGAGCAGTTCTTC,CASSSKMGLAASSYNEQFF
TRBJ2-7,NA,TRBV11-2,TRBD2,TGTGCCAGCAGCCAAGGACTAGCAAAAGAACTCCTCTACGAGCAGTACTTC,CASSQGLAKELLYEQYF
TRBJ2-7,NA,TRBV30,TRBD2,TGTGCCTGGGCCCTAGCGGGAGATGGCTACGAGCAGTACTTC,CAWALAGDGYEQYF
TRBJ2-1,NA,TRBV29-1,NA,TGCAGCGTTGTATATCGGTTAAAGACCCTCGATGAGCAGTTCTTC,CSVVYRLKTLDEQFF
TRBJ2-7,NA,TRBV5-1,NA,TGCGCCAGCAGCTTGGAGACAGCATCCGCCTACGAGCAGTACTTC,CASSLETASAYEQYF
TRBJ1-2,NA,TRBV7-9,TRBD1,TGTGCCAGCACCTCAGCTAAGGACAGGGGAGGCTATGGCTACACCTTC,CASTSAKDRGGYGYTF
TRBJ1-6,NA,TRBV7-9,TRBD1,TGTGCCAGCAGCTTAGCAGGGGGCGGGTATAATTCACCCCTCCACTTT,CASSLAGGGYNSPLHF
TRBJ2-7,NA,TRBV27,TRBD2,TGTGCCAGCCGCAGCGGGAGCCGCTACGAGCAGTACTTC,CASRSGSRYEQYF
TRBJ1-1,NA,TRBV10-3,TRBD1,TGTGCCATCATCGAGACAGGGCCAAGGGGCACTGAAGCTTTCTTT,CAIIETGPRGTEAFF
TRBJ2-1,NA,TRBV5-1,NA,TGCGCCAGCAGCTTAACAGGGTCCTCGACCTACAATGAGCAGTTCTTC,CASSLTGSSTYNEQFF
TRBJ2-3,once,TRBV7-3,TRBD1,TGTGCCAGCAGCTTAATTACAGGGGCCTTAGGCTCTAGCACAGATACGCAGTATTTT,CASSLITGALGSSTDTQYF
TRBJ2-3,NA,TRBV5-1,TRBD1,TGCGCCAGCAGCTTGGGGGGACAGGGTAACACAGATACGCAGTATTTT,CASSLGGQGNTDTQYF